Following are 16 T cell receptor beta chains from one sample sequenced in a study of blood T cells in healthy people across ages. A sample-barcoded 5' primer and a J-beta primer mix were used in a second PCR of roughly 7 to 12 cycles. Using its own MiXCR run on the 5' RACE reads, TCRdb lists one record per CDR3 protein. The sample has 1.8 million or so distinct CDR3 sequences, 35% to 50% seen once. Sample: blood. These receptors came from a human donor in good health.

In its sample, this clonotype was seen a few times. J is TRBJ2-7 and V is TRBV12-3 or TRBV12-4; D unresolved. Deletions cut 5 bases from V and 3 bases from J, with 8 bases between. This CDR3 contains 12 residues. The CDR3 DNA reads TGTGCCAGCAGTCTAATATACTACGAGCAGTACTTC. This sequence encodes CASSLIYYEQYF.

This clonotype has only a few counts. This chain joins TRBV7-2 and TRBJ2-4, with TRBD2 matching 9 bases. The V segment lost 5 bases and the J segment 4 bases; nucleotides outside the gene matches: 3. The CDR3 covers 14 residues. Germline CDR1 is SGHTA and CDR2 is FQGNSA. The chain's CDR3 is CASSASGAKNIQYF. DNA for the CDR3: TGTGCCAGCAGCGCTAGCGGGGCGAAAAACATTCAGTACTTC.

In the case of this clonotype: The junction and the germline gene differ at one end; a read error may be behind it. The chain joins TRBV15 to TRBJ1-2; D may be TRBD1 (5 bases). This CDR3 spans 17 amino acids. Germline assignment: CDR1 LNHNV and CDR2 YYDKDF (reference sequence). This CDR3 is CTTSRGVADAAVYGYTF. Written as DNA, the CDR3 is TGTACCACCAGCAGAGGGGTGGCCGACGCGGCGGTCTATGGCTACACCTTC. Complete variable domain (other parts from reference TRBV15 and TRBJ1-2): DAMVIQNPRYQVTQFGKPVTLSCSQTLNHNVMYWYQQKSSQAPKLLFHYYDKDFNNEADTPDNFQSRRPNTSFCFLDIRSPGLGDTAMYLCTTSRGVADAAVYGYTFGSGTRLTVV.

Comments on this clonotype: At one of its ends the junction is not consistent with the germline gene, which may arise from a read error. The V gene is TRBV7-9, the J gene TRBJ2-7; D remains unclear. Germline V gene sequence: CDR1 SEHNR, CDR2 FQNEAQ (reference sequence). This CDR3 is 14 amino acids long. Here the CDR3 reads CAGSFGGASYEQYF. The DNA for the CDR3 is TGTGCCGGCAGCTTCGGTGGAGCCTCCTACGAGCAGTACTTC.

This clonotype has more than one count but fewer than ten. This chain joins TRBV7-7 and TRBJ2-1; 9 nucleotides agree with TRBD1. Trimming at V came to 3 bases and at J to 3 bases, leaving 3 bases not matched to a gene. The CDR3 spans 15 residues. Germline V gives CDR1 SSHAT, CDR2 FNYEAQ (reference sequence). CDR3 sequence: CASSFRTGDYNEQFF. CDR3 in DNA: TGTGCCAGCAGCTTTAGGACAGGGGACTACAATGAGCAGTTCTTC.

This clonotype was detected only a few times. The chain couples TRBV6-2 or TRBV6-3 to TRBJ2-3; D gene ambiguous. Germline lookup yields CDR1 MNHEY and CDR2 SVGEGT. Trimming pared 4 bases from V and 4 bases from J, leaving 12 bases between. This CDR3 spans 14 amino acids. The CDR3 nucleotides read TGTGCCAGCAGTTCCGGCGGTAGGGCAGATACGCAGTATTTT. It encodes CASSSGGRADTQYF.

The chain is built from TRBV20-1 and TRBJ2-3; D is unclear. The CDR3 consists of 12 residues. With 8 bases removed from V and 0 bases from J, the gap between germline ends came to 9 bases. CDR1 and CDR2 from the germline V gene are DFQATT and SNEGSKA (reference sequence). In nucleotides, the CDR3 is TGCAGTTGTGAAACCAGCACAGATACGCAGTATTTT. This sequence encodes CSCETSTDTQYF.

With regard to this clonotype: The missing conserved phenylalanine or tryptophan at the end of this CDR3 makes a read error likely. The chain recombines TRBV7-3 with TRBJ1-1; possible D gene TRBD1, 5 bases. Per germline, CDR1 SGHTA and CDR2 FQGTGA. CDR3 size: 15 residues. V was trimmed by 5 bases and J by 2 bases, leaving 15 bases between them. CDR3 residues: CASSPGSRGNTEAFC. The CDR3, as DNA: TGTGCCAGCAGCCCAGGGTCGCGGGGTAACACTGAAGCTTTCTGT.

There are many counts of this clonotype. CDR3 amino acids: CASSTDPISGSGANVLTF. The DNA for the CDR3 is TGCGCCAGCAGCACGGATCCCATCTCGGGATCCGGGGCCAACGTCCTGACTTTC. The rearrangement joins TRBV5-1 to TRBJ2-6, with a tentative D call TRBD2 (5 bases). The CDR3 has 18 amino acids. V was cut by 4 bases and J by 4 bases, with 21 bases left in between. Germline CDR1 is SGHRS and CDR2 is YFSETQ.

The genes are TRBV4-3 and TRBJ2-1; TRBD1 matches 8 bases. V shed 0 bases, J shed 7 bases, and the junction held 11 bases outside the gene matches. The germline gives CDR1 LGHNA, CDR2 YSLEER. The CDR3 totals 17 residues. CDR3 residues: CASSQEKWRQGSNEQFF. CDR3 in DNA: TGCGCCAGCAGCCAAGAAAAGTGGAGACAGGGGTCGAATGAGCAGTTCTTC.

The table lists this clonotype with a few counts. The genes are TRBV7-2 and TRBJ2-7, with D uncertain. CDR1 and CDR2 (germline): SGHTA, FQGNSA. The CDR3 is 13 amino acids. The ends were cut back, 3 bases at V and 4 bases at J, with 10 bases in the middle. The CDR3 nucleotides read TGTGCCAGCAGCTTTTGGGGTAATTACGAGCAGTACTTC. This translates into CASSFWGNYEQYF.

The table lists this clonotype with a few counts. A much larger clone differs from this one at a single base, so this may be a read error. The rearrangement links TRBV5-1 to TRBJ2-1; D is unresolved. Germline values: CDR1 SGHRS, CDR2 YFSETQ. The CDR3 consists of 15 residues. V was pared by 0 bases and J by 8 bases, with 15 bases between. The CDR3 DNA sequence: TGCGCCAGCAGCTTGGGGATCGGCATTAAGGATGAGCAGTTCTTC. Its protein is CASSLGIGIKDEQFF.

Details on this clonotype: Sequence at one end of the junction differs from germline and may be a read error. The chain carries TRBV6-1 and TRBJ1-5; D gene uncertain. CDR3 length equals 15 residues. In germline, CDR1 is MNHNS, CDR2 SASEGT. The CDR3 coding sequence is TGTGCCCGCAGTGAAGCTGGGCGCAGCAATCAGCCCCAGCATTTT. Translation gives CARSEAGRSNQPQHF.

This rearrangement joins TRBV15 to TRBJ2-1; 9 bases match TRBD2. J gave up 8 bases and V 0 bases, and 8 bases lay outside the gene matches. Germline V gene data show CDR1 as LNHNV and CDR2 as YYDKDF (reference sequence). The CDR3 is 16 residues long. The CDR3 reads CATSRDRRRGGYEQFF. For the CDR3, the DNA is TGTGCCACCAGCAGAGATAGGAGGCGGGGGGGATATGAGCAGTTCTTC.

This clonotype was detected a few times. V usage is TRBV20-1 and J usage is TRBJ1-2; 7 bases are shared with TRBD1. CDR1 is DFQATT, CDR2 SNEGSKA, per germline (reference sequence). Trimming cost V 6 bases and J 4 bases; bases outside gene matches: 11. The length of the CDR3 is 14 residues. The CDR3 DNA is TGCAGTGCCATCCCGACAGGGTGGGGCTATGGCTACACCTTC. Translated: CSAIPTGWGYGYTF.

This chain uses TRBV5-1 with TRBJ2-7, with 10 bases aligning to TRBD1. Trimming took 0 bases from V and 4 from J; bases not matched to a gene: 4. The CDR3 loop spans 15 amino acids. Germline loops: CDR1 SGHRS, CDR2 YFSETQ. CDR3 amino acids: CASSLGGTGEYEQYF. The CDR3 DNA follows: TGCGCCAGCAGCTTGGGCGGGACAGGGGAATACGAGCAGTACTTC.